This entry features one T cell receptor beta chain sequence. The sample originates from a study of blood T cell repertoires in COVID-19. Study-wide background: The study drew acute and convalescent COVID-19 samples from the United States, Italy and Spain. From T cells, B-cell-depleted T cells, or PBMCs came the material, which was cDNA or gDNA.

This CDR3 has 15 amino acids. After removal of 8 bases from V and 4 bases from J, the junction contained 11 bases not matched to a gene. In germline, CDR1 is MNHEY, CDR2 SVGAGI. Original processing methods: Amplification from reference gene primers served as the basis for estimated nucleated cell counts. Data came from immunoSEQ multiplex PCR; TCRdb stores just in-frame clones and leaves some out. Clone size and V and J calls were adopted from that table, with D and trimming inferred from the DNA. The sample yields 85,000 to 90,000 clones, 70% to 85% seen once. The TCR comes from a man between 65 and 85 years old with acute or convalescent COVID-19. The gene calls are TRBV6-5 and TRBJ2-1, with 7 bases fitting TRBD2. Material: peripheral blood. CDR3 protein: CASPRRQRGYNEQFF. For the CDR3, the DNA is TGTGCCAGCCCACGGCGCCAGCGGGGTTACAATGAGCAGTTCTTC.